This TCR beta chain was found in a study of cytomegalovirus exposure and HLA in healthy donors. For the study at large: Previous work identified around 120 million unique TCR beta sequences from roughly 180 million T cells. Study-wide results and caveats: Cytomegalovirus-associated status was assigned to about 160 TCR beta chains. Presence/absence analysis assumed near-uniform sequencing depth across donors. Differences between HLA loci emerged in a later analysis of TCR association rates, with DRB1 most and HLA-C fewest.

With 60 Vbeta and 13 Jbeta primers, the PCR was carried out. TCRdb keeps only in-frame clones here, not all; method: immunoSEQ multiplex PCR. The data hold around 190,000 clones, with over 65% observed a single time. The CDR3 is made up of 15 amino acids. The V gene's germline CDR1 is SGDLS and CDR2 YYNGEE. This clone was detected once. The antigen is unknown. Sequenced: PBMCs. The receptor was isolated from a man aged 35-49 years in good health and CMV-seropositive. V is TRBV9 and J is TRBJ2-5; 11 bases match TRBD2. The J call may be mistaken, given a closer DNA end match to TRBJ2-7. CDR3 nucleotides: TGTGCCAGCAGCCAAACTAGCGGGGGACCATACGAGCAGTACTTC. Its translation: CASSQTSGGPYEQYF.